This T cell receptor beta chain is from a study of blood T cell repertoires in COVID-19. Overall study context: Specimens from acute and convalescent COVID-19 originated in the United States, Italy and Spain. Nucleic acid was either cDNA or gDNA, and it came from T cells, B-cell-depleted T cells, or PBMCs.

Data came from immunoSEQ multiplex PCR; TCRdb stores just in-frame clones and leaves some out. Here the sample spans some 100,000 clones, roughly 86% being singletons. The V and J ends lost 0 bases and 6 bases respectively, with 7 bases between them. The CDR3 extends over 12 amino acids. CDR1 and CDR2 from the germline V gene are SGHDT and YYEEEE. The rearrangement links TRBV5-6 to TRBJ2-7, with D unresolved. Sequences were obtained from peripheral blood. This sequence was found in a human donor in a cohort sampled during active COVID-19. DNA of the CDR3: TGTGCCAGCAGCTTGGGAACGGGCGAGCAGTACTTC. This translates into CASSLGTGEQYF.